This T cell receptor beta chain originates from a study of graft-versus-host responses after intestinal transplantation. Study at large: Every recipient had anti-thymocyte globulin induction and roughly 3 years of tacrolimus plus steroids.

In regard to this clone: Its target is not known.

Per germline, CDR1 GTSNPN and CDR2 SVGIG (reference sequence). CDR3 length: 14 amino acids. V lost 3 bases, J lost 7 bases, and 16 bases lay in between. Assay: immunoSEQ multiplex PCR; the TCRdb copy retains only in-frame clones and omits some. The data contain around 100,000 clones, roughly 90% of them singletons. This TCR was sampled from a human donor who was the organ donor for an intestinal transplant. The sequencing used unstimulated CD4+ T cells sorted from spleen or lymph node cells, collected before transplant. This rearrangement joins TRBV30 to TRBJ1-3; D is unclear. The CDR3 nucleotides are TGTGCCTGGAGCCGGTACGGACGCGGTAACACCATATATTTT. As protein: CAWSRYGRGNTIYF.